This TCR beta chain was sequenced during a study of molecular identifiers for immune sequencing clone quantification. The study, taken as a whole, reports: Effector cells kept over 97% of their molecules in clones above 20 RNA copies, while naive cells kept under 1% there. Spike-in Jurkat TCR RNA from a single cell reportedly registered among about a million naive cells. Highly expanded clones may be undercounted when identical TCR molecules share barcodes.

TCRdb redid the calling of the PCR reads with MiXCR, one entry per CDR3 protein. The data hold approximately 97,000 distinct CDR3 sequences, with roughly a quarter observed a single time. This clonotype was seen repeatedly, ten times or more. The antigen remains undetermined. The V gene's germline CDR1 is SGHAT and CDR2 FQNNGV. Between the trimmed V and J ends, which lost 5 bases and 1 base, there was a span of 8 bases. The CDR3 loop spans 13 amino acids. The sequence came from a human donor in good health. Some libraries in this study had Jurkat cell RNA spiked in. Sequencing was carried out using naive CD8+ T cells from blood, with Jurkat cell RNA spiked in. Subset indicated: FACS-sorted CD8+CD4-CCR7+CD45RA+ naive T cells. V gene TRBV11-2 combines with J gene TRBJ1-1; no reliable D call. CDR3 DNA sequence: TGTGCCAGCAGCGAAGGATCGAACACTGAAGCTTTCTTT. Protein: CASSEGSNTEAFF. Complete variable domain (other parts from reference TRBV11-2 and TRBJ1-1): EAGVAQSPRYKIIEKRQSVAFWCNPISGHATLYWYQQILGQGPKLLIQFQNNGVVDDSQLPKDRFSAERLKGVDSTLKIQPAKLEDSAVYLCASSEGSNTEAFFGQGTRLTVV.